This T cell receptor (beta chain) was retrieved from a study of blood T cells in healthy people across ages. CDR3 length equals 15 residues. The germline gives CDR1 MDHEN, CDR2 SYDVKM. Trimming cost V 6 bases and J 1 base; bases outside gene matches: 4. This clonotype has just a few counts. Its antigen is not identified. Whole-study results and caveats: It was the long-lived donors that had more naive CD4+ cells and higher diversity than aged donors.

A minimum of 6 micrograms of total RNA was extracted per sample. The authors ran a second PCR of 7 to 11 cycles using a sample-barcoded 5' primer and a J-beta primer mix. MiXCR, run by TCRdb on the 5' RACE reads, gives a single entry per CDR3 protein. Of some 930,000 distinct CDR3 sequences in the sample, 25% to 30% were seen once. These records were also assigned to another study, of T cells of mothers and their children. This second study says: Sequencing got over 8 million TCR beta CDR3 reads from each mother and several million from each child.

The origin of this receptor is a woman aged 40 to 55 in good health. The chain combines TRBV28 with TRBJ2-3, with TRBD1 identical over 10 bases. The specimen sequenced was blood. This chain's CDR3 is CASRSGTGGTDTQYF. The CDR3 bases are TGTGCCAGCAGATCCGGGACAGGGGGCACAGATACGCAGTATTTT.